This TCR beta chain was recorded in a study of shared clonotypes between healthy human individuals. In its sample, this clone was seen a few times. Trimming at V came to 8 bases and at J to 7 bases, leaving 12 bases not matched to a gene. CDR3 length: 15 residues. Germline V gives CDR1 MNHEY, CDR2 SMNVEV (reference sequence). Sequencing used immunoSEQ multiplex PCR; TCRdb keeps in-frame clones, though not all of them. The sample contains over 2 million clones, around 92% of which appear only once. The chain carries TRBV27 and TRBJ2-7; 12 bases align to TRBD2. The sequence was collected from a man aged 18 to 29 in good health. Some clones in this sample may be carry-over from other donors' samples. Specimen: naive CD4+ T cells from PBMCs. This sample's subset: CD45RA+ positively selected. CDR3 amino acids: CASDASGRAFREQYF. For the CDR3, the DNA is TGTGCCAGCGACGCTAGCGGGAGGGCCTTTAGGGAGCAGTACTTC.